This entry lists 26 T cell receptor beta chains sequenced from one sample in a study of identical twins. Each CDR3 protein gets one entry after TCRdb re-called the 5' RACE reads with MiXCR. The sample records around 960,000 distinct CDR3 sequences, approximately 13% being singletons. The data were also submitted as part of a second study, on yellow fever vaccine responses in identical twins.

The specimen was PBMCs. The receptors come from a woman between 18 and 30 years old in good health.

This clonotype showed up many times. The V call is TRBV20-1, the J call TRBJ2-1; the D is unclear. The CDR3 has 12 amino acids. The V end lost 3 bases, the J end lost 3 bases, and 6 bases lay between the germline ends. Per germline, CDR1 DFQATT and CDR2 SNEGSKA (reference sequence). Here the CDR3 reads CSARGGYNEQFF. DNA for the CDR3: TGCAGTGCTAGGGGTGGCTACAATGAGCAGTTCTTC.

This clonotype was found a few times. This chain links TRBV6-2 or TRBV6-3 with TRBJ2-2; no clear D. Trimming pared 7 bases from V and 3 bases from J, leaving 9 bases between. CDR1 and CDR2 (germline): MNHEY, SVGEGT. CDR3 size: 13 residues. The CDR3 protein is CASTRTDTGELFF. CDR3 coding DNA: TGTGCCAGCACTCGGACGGACACCGGGGAGCTGTTTTTT.

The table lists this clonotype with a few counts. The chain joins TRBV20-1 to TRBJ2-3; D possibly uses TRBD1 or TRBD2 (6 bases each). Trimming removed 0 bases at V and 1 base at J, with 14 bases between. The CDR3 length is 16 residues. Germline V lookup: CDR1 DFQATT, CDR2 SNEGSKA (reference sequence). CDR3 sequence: CSARDGGDMRTDTQYF. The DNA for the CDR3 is TGCAGTGCTAGAGATGGAGGGGACATGCGCACAGATACGCAGTATTTT.

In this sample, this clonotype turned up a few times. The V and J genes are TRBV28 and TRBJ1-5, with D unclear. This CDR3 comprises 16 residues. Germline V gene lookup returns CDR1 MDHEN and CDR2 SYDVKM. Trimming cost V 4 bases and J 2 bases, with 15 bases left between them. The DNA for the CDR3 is TGTGCCAGCAGTTCCCCGCGTCTGCTGGGCAATCAGCCCCAGCATTTT. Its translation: CASSSPRLLGNQPQHF.

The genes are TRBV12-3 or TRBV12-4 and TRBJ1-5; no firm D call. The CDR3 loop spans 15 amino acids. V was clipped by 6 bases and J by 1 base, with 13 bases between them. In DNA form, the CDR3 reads TGTGCCAGCAGGGGGTCCGGAAAGAGCAATCAGCCCCAGCATTTT. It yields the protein CASRGSGKSNQPQHF.

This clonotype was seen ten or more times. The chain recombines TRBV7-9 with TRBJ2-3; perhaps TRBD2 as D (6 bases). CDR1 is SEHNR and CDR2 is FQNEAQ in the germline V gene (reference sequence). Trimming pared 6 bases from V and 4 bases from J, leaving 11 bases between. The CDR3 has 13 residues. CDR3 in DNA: TGTGCCAGCAGGGAGGGAGTTTCAGATACGCAGTATTTT. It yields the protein CASREGVSDTQYF.

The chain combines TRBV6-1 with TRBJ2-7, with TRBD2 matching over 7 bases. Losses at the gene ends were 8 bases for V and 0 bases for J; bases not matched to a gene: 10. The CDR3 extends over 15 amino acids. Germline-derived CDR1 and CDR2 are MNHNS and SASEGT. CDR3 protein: CASGEGLWGSYEQYV. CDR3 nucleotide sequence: TGTGCCAGCGGGGAGGGGCTTTGGGGCTCCTACGAGCAGTACGTC.

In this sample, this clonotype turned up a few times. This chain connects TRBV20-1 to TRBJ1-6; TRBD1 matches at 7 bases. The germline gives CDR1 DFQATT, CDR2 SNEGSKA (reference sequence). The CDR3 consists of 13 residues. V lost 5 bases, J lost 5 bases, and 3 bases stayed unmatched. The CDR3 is CSAATGHNSPLHF. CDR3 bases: TGCAGTGCTGCGACAGGGCATAATTCACCCCTCCACTTT.

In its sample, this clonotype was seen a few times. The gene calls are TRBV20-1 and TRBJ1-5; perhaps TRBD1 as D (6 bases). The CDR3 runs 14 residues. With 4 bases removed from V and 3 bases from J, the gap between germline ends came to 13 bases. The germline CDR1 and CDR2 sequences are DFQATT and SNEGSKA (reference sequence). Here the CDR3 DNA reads TGCAGTGCTACGATTACAGGGATCAATCAGCCCCAGCATTTT. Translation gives CSATITGINQPQHF.

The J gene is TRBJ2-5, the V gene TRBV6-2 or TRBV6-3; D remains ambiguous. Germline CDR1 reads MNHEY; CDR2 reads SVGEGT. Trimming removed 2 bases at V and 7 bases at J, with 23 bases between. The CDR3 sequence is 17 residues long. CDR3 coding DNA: TGTGCCAGCAGTTACCGACCGTCGTGGGCAGAAGAGTGGACCCAGTACTTC. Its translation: CASSYRPSWAEEWTQYF.

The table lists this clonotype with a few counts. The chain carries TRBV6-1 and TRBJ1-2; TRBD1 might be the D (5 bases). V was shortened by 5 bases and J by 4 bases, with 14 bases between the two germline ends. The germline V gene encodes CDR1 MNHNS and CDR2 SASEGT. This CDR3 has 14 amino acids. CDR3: CASSPRQRPYGYTF. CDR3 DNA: TGTGCCAGCAGTCCCCGACAGCGCCCCTATGGCTACACCTTC.

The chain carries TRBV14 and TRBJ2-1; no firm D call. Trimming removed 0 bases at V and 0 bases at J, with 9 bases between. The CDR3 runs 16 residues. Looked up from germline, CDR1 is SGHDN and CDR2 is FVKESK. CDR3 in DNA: TGTGCCAGCAGCCAAGATTTGTACGGCTCCTACAATGAGCAGTTCTTC. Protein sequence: CASSQDLYGSYNEQFF.

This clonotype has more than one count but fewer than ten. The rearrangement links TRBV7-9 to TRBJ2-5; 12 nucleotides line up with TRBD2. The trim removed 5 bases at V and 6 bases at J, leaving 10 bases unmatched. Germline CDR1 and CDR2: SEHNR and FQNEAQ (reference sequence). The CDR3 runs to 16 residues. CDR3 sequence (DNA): TGTGCCAGCAGCGCCCCGCCTAGCGGGGGGGAGAAGACCCAGTACTTC. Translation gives CASSAPPSGGEKTQYF.

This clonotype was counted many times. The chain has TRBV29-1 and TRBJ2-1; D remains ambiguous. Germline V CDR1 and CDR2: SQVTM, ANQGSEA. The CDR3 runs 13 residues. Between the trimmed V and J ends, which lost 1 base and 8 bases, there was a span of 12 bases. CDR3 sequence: CSVEGVPFDEQFF. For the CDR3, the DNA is TGCAGCGTTGAAGGTGTCCCTTTTGATGAGCAGTTCTTC.

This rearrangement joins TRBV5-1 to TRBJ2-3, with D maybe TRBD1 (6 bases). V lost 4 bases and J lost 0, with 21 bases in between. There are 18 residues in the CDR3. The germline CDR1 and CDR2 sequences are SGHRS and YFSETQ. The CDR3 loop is CASSHPRTVETSTDTQYF. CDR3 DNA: TGCGCCAGCAGCCATCCACGGACAGTCGAGACTAGCACAGATACGCAGTATTTT.

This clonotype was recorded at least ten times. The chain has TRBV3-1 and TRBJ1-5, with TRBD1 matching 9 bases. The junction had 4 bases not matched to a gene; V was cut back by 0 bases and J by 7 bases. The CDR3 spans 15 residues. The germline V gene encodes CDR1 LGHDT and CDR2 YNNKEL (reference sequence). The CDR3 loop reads CASSQEQGAGQPQHF. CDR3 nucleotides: TGTGCCAGCAGCCAAGAACAGGGGGCTGGACAGCCCCAGCATTTT.

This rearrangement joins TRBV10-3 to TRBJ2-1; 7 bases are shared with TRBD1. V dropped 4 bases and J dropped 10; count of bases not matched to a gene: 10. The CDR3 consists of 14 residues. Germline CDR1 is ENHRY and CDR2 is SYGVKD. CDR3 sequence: CAISAASGQMEQFF. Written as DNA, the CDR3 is TGTGCCATCAGTGCAGCATCGGGACAGATGGAGCAGTTCTTC.

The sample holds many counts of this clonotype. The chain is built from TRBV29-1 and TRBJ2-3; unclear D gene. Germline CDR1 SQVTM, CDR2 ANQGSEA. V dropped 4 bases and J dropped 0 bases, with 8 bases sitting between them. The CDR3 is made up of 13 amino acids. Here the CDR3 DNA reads TGCAGCGTTGGGACCCCTAGCACAGATACGCAGTATTTT. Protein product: CSVGTPSTDTQYF.

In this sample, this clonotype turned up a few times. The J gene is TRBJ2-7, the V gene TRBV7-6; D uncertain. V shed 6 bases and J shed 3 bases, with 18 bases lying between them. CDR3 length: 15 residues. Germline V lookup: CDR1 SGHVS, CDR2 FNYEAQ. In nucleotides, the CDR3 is TGTGCCAGCAGTCCAGTAGAGGTCACTTACTACGAGCAGTACTTC. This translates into CASSPVEVTYYEQYF. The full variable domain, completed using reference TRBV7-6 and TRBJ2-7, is GAGVSQSPRYKVTKRGQDVALRCDPISGHVSLYWYRQALGQGPEFLTYFNYEAQQDKSGLPNDRFSAERPEGSISTLTIQRTEQRDSAMYRCASSPVEVTYYEQYFGPGTRLTVT.

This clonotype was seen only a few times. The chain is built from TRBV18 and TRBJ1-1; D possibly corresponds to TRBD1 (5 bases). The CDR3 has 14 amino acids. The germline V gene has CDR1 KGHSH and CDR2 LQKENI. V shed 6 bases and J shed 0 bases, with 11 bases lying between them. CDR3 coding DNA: TGTGCCAGCTCCTCGGGACGGCTGAACACTGAAGCTTTCTTT. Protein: CASSSGRLNTEAFF.

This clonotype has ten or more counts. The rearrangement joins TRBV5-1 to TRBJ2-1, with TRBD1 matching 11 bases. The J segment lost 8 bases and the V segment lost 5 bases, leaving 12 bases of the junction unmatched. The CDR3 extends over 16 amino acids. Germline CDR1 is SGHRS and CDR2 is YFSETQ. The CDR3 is CASRSGVGQGGDEQFF. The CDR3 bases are TGCGCCAGCAGATCCGGGGTGGGACAGGGGGGCGATGAGCAGTTCTTC.

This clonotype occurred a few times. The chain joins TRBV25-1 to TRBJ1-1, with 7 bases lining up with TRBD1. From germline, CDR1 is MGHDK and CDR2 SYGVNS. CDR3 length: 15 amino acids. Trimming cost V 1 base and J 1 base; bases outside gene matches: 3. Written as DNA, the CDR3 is TGTGCCAGCAGTGAATCGGGACAGAGGAACACTGAAGCTTTCTTT. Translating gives CASSESGQRNTEAFF.

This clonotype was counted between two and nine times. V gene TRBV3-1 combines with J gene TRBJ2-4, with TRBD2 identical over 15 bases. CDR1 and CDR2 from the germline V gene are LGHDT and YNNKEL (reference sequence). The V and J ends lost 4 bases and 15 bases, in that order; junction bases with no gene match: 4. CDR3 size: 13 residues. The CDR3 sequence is CASSLGLAGGWYF. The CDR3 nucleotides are TGTGCCAGCAGCCTCGGACTAGCGGGAGGGTGGTACTTC.

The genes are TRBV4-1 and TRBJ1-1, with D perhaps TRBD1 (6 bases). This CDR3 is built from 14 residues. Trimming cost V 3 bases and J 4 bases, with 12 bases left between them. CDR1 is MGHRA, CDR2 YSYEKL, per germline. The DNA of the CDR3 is TGCGCCAGCAGCCATGAGACAGGAGCCACTGAAGCTTTCTTT. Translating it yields CASSHETGATEAFF.

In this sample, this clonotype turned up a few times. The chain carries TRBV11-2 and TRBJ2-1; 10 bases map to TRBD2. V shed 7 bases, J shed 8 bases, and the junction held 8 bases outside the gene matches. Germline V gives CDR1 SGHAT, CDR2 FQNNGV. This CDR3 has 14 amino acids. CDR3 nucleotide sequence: TGTGCCAGCACTCTAGCGGGAGCGTGGGATGAGCAGTTCTTC. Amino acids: CASTLAGAWDEQFF.

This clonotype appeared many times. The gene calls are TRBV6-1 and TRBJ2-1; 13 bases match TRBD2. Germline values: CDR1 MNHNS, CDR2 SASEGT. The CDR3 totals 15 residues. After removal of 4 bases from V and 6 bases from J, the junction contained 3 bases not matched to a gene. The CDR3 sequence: CASSVGLAGPNEQFF. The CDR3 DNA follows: TGTGCCAGCAGTGTGGGACTAGCGGGGCCCAATGAGCAGTTCTTC.